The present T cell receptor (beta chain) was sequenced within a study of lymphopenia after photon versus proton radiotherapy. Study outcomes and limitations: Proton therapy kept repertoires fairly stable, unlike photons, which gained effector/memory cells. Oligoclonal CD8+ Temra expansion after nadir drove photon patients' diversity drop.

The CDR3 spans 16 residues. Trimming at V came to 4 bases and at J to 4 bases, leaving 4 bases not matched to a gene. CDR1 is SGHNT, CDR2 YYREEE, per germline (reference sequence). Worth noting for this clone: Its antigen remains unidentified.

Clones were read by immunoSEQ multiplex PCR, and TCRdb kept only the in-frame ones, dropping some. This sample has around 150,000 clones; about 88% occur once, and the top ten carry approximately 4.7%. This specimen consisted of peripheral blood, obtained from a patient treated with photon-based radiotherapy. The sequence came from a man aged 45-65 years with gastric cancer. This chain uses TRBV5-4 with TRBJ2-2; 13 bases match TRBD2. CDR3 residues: CASSPTSGRGTGELFF. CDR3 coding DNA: TGTGCCAGCAGCCCAACTAGCGGGAGGGGCACCGGGGAGCTGTTTTTT.